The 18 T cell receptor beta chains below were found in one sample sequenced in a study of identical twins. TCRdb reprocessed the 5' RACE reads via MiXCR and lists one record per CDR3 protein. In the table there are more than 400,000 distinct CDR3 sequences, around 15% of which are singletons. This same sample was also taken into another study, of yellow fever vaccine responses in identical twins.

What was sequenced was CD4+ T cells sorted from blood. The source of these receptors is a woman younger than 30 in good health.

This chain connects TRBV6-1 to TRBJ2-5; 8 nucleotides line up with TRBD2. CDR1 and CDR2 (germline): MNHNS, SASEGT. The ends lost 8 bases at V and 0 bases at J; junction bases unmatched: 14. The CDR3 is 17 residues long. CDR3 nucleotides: TGTGCCAGCCGTAGCGGGGTCAGAAATGAGTACCAAGAGACCCAGTACTTC. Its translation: CASRSGVRNEYQETQYF.

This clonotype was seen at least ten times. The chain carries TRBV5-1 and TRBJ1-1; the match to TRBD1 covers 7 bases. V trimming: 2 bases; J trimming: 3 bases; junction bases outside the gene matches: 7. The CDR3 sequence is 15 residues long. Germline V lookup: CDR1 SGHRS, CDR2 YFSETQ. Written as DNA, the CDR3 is TGCGCCAGCAGCTTACTGACAGGGCGGGACACTGAAGCTTTCTTT. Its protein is CASSLLTGRDTEAFF.

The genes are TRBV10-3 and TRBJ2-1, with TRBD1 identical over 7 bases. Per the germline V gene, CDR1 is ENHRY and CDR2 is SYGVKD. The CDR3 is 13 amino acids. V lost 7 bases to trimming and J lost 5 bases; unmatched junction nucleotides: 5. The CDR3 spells CAITKDRDNEQFF. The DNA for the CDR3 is TGTGCCATCACCAAAGACAGGGACAATGAGCAGTTCTTC.

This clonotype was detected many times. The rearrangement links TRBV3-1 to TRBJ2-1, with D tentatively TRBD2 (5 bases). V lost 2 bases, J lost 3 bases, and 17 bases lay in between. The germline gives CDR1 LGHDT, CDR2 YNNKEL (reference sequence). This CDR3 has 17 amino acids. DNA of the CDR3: TGTGCCAGCAGCCAATATTCGGGAATCGGCGTCTACAATGAGCAGTTCTTC. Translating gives CASSQYSGIGVYNEQFF.

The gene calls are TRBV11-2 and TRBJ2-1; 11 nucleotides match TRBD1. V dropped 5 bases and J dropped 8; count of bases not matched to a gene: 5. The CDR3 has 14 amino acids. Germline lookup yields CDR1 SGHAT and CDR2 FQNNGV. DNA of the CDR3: TGTGCCAGCAGCATTGGACAGGGGGCGCATGAGCAGTTCTTC. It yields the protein CASSIGQGAHEQFF.

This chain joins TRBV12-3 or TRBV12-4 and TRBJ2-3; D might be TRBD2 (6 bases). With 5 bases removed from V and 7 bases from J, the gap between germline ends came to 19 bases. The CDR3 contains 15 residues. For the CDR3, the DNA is TGTGCCAGCAGTCCCGGCGGGAACGGGATGAATACGCAGTATTTT. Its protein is CASSPGGNGMNTQYF.

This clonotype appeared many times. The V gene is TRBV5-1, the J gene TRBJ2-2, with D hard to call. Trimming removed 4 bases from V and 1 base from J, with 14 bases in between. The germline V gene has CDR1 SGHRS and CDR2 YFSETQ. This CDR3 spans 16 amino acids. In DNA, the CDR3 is TGCGCCAGCAGCGCATATCCTGGGGTGAACACCGGGGAGCTGTTTTTT. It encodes CASSAYPGVNTGELFF.

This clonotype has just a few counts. For the CDR3, the DNA is TGCGCCAGCAGCCAAGCGTATGGCAGGGGAGGGGAGCTGTTTTTT. Protein product: CASSQAYGRGGELFF. This chain uses TRBV4-1 with TRBJ2-2; maybe TRBD1 (6 bases). Trimming took off 1 base at V and 8 bases at J, with 14 bases between the two ends. Germline-derived CDR1 and CDR2 are MGHRA and YSYEKL. The CDR3 spans 15 residues.

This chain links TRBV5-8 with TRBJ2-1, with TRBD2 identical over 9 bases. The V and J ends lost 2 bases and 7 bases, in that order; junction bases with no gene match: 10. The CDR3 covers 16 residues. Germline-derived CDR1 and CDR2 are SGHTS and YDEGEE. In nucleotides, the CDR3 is TGTGCCAGCAGCTTACGCGGGAGGGGAGGGGGAAATGAGCAGTTCTTC. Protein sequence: CASSLRGRGGGNEQFF.

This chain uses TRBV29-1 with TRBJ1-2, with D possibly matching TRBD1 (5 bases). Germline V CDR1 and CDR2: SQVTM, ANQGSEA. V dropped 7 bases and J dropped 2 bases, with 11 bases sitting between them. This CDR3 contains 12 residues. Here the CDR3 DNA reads TGCAGCGCCACTCAGGGAAACTATGGCTACACCTTC. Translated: CSATQGNYGYTF.

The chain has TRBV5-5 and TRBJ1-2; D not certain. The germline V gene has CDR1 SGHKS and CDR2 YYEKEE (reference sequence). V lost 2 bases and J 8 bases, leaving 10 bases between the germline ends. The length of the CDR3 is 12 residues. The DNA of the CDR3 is TGTGCCAGCAGCTTAGAGGGTCTCGGCTACACCTTC. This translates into CASSLEGLGYTF.

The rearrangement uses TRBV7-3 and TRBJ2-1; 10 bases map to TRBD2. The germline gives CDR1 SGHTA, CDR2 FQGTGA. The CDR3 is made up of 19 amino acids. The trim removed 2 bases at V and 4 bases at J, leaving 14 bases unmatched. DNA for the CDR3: TGTGCCAGCAGCTTAGCCGCAACTCAAGCGGGAGGGCCGTACAATGAGCAGTTCTTC. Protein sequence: CASSLAATQAGGPYNEQFF.

The CDR3 DNA reads as TGCAGCGTCAGAGGGGACAGGGAAGATCAGCCCCAGCATTTT. Translation: CSVRGDREDQPQHF. The V and J genes are TRBV29-1 and TRBJ1-5; 9 bases line up with TRBD1. CDR3 length: 14 amino acids. V shed 6 bases, J shed 5 bases, and the junction held 8 bases outside the gene matches. Germline-derived CDR1 and CDR2 are SQVTM and ANQGSEA.

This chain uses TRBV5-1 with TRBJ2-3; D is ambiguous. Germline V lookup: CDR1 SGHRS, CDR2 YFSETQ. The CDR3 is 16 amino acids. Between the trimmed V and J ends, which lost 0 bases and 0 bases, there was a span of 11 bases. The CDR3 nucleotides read TGCGCCAGCAGCTTGGACGGCCAGTCGAGCACAGATACGCAGTATTTT. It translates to CASSLDGQSSTDTQYF.

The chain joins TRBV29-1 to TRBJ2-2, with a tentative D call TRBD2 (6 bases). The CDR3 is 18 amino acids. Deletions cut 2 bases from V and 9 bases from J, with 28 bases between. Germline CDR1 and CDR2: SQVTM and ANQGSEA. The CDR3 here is CSVEKRVGWRGASRELFF. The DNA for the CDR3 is TGCAGCGTTGAAAAGCGAGTCGGTTGGAGGGGAGCCAGCCGGGAGCTGTTTTTT.

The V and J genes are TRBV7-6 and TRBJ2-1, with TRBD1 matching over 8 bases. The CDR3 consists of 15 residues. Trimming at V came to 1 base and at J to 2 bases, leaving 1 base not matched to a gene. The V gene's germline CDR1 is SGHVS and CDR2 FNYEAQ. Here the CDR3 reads CASSLEDRAYNEQFF. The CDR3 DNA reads TGTGCCAGCAGCTTAGAGGACAGGGCCTACAATGAGCAGTTCTTC.

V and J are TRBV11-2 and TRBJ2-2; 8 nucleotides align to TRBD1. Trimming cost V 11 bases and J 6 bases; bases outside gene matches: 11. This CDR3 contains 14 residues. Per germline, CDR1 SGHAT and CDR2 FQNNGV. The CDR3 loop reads CASSPRGRPGELFF. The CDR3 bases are TGTGCCTCTTCCCCCAGGGGGCGACCCGGGGAGCTGTTTTTT.

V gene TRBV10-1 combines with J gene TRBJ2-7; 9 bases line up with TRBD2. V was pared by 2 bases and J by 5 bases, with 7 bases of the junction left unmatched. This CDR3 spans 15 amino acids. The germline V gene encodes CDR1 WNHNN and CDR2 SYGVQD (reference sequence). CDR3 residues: CASSEGIAGDHEQYF. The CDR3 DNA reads TGCGCCAGCAGTGAGGGGATAGCGGGAGACCACGAGCAGTACTTC.